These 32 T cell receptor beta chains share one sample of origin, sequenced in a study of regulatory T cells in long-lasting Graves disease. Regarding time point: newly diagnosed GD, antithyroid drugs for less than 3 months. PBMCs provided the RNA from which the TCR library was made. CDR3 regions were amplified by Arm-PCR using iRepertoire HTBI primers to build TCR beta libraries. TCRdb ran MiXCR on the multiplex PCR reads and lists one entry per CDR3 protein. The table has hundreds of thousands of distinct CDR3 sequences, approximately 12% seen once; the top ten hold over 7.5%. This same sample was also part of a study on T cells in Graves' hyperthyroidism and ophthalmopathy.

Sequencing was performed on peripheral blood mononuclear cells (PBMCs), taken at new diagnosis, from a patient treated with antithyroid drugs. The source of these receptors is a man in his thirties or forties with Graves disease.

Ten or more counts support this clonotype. The DNA of the CDR3 is TGCGCCAGCAGCTGGAATACAGATACGCAGTATTTT. It translates to CASSWNTDTQYF. The rearrangement links TRBV5-1 to TRBJ2-3; D not certain. Looked up from germline, CDR1 is SGHRS and CDR2 is YFSETQ. This CDR3 is 12 amino acids long. V lost 3 bases to trimming and J lost 3 bases, with 5 bases between them.

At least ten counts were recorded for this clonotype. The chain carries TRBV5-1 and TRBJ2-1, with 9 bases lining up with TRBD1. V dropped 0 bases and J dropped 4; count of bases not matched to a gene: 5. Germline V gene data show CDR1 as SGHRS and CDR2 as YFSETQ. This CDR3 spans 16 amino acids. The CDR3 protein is CASSLEMGQGYNEQFF. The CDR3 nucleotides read TGCGCCAGCAGCTTGGAAATGGGACAGGGTTACAATGAGCAGTTCTTC.

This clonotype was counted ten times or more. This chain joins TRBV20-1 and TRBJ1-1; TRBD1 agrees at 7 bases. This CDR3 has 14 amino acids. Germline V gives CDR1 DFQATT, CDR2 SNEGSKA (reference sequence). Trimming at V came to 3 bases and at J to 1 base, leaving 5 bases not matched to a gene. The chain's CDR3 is CSARDDRANTEAFF. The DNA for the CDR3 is TGCAGTGCTAGGGACGACAGGGCGAACACTGAAGCTTTCTTT.

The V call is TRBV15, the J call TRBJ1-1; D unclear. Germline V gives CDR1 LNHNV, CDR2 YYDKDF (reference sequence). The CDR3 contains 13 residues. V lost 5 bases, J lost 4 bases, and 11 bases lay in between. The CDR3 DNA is TGTGCCACCAGCCCCCGAGGAATCACTGAAGCTTTCTTT. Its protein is CATSPRGITEAFF.

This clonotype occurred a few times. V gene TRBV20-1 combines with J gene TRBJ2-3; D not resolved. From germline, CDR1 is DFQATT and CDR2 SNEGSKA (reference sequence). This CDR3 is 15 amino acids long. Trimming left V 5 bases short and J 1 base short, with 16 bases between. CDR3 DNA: TGCAGTGCTTACCCGGGTAGTCCTCGCACAGATACGCAGTATTTT. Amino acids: CSAYPGSPRTDTQYF.

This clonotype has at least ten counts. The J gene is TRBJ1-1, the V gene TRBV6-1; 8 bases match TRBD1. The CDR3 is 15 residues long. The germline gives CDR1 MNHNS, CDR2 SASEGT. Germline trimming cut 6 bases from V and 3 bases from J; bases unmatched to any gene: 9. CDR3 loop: CASSWTGRGDTEAFF. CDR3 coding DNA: TGTGCCAGCAGCTGGACAGGGCGAGGGGACACTGAAGCTTTCTTT.

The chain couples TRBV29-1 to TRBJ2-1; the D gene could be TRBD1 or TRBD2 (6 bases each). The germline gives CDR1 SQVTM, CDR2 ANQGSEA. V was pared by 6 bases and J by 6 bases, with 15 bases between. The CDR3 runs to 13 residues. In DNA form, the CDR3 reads TGCAGCGTCAAACCACAGGGAGGCAATGAGCAGTTCTTC. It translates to CSVKPQGGNEQFF.

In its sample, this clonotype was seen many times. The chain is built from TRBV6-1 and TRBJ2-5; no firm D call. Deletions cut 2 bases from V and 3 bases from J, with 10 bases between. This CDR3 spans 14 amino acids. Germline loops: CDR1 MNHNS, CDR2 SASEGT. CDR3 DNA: TGTGCCAGCAGTGAACTTAACGAGGAAGAGACCCAGTACTTC. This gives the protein CASSELNEEETQYF.

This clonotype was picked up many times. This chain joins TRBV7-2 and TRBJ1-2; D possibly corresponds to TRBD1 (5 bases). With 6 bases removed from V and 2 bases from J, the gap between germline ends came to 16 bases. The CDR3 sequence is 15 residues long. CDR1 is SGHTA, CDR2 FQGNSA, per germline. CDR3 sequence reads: CASRVRRRENYGYTF. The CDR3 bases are TGTGCCAGCAGGGTCCGTCGCAGGGAGAACTATGGCTACACCTTC.

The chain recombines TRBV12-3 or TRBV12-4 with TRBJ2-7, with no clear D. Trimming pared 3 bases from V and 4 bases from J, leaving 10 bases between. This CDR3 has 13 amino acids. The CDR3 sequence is CASSFRSRYEQYF. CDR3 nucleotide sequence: TGTGCCAGCAGTTTTCGTAGCAGGTACGAGCAGTACTTC.

CDR3 sequence reads: CAISEGNEQYF. The CDR3 nucleotides read TGTGCCATCAGTGAAGGGAACGAGCAGTACTTC. The V call is TRBV10-3, the J call TRBJ2-7; D unclear. Germline V gene data show CDR1 as ENHRY and CDR2 as SYGVKD. CDR3 size: 11 residues. V shed 3 bases and J shed 5 bases, with 5 bases lying between them.

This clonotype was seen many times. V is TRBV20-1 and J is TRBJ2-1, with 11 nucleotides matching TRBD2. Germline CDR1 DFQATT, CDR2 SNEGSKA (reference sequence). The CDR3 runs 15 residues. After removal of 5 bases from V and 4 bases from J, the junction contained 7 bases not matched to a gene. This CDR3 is CSAPTTSGVYNEQFF. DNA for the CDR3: TGCAGTGCTCCCACGACTAGCGGGGTTTACAATGAGCAGTTCTTC.

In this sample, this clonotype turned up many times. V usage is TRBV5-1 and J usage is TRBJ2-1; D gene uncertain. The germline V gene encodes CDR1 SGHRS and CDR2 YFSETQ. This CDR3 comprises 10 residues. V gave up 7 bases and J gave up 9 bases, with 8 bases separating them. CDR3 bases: TGCGCCAGCCGCGGCAGTGAGCAGTTCTTC. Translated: CASRGSEQFF.

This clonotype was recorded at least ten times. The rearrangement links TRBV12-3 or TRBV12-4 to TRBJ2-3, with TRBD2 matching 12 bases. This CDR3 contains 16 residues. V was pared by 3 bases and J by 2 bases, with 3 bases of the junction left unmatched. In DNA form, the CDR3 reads TGTGCCAGCAGTTTCCCTAGCGGGAGGGCCACAGATACGCAGTATTTT. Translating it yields CASSFPSGRATDTQYF.

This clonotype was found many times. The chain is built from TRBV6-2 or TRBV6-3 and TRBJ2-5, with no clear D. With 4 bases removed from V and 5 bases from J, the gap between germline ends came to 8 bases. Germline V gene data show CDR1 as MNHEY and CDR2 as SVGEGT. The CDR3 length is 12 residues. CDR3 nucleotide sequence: TGTGCCAGCAGTTGGTCAAGGGAGACCCAGTACTTC. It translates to CASSWSRETQYF.

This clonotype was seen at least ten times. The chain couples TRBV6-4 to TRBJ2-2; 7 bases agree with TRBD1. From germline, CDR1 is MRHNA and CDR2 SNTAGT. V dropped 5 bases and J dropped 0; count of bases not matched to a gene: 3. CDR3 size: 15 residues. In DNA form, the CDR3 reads TGTGCCAGCAGTAGGACAGGATCGAACACCGGGGAGCTGTTTTTT. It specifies CASSRTGSNTGELFF.

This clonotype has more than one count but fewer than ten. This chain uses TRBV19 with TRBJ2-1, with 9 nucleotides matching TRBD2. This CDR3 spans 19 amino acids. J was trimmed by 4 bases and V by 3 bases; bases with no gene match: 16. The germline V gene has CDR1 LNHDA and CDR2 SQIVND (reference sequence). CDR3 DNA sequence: TGTGCCAGTAGTATCCCGGGTGGTGTAGCGGGAGTAAGGTACAATGAGCAGTTCTTC. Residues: CASSIPGGVAGVRYNEQFF.

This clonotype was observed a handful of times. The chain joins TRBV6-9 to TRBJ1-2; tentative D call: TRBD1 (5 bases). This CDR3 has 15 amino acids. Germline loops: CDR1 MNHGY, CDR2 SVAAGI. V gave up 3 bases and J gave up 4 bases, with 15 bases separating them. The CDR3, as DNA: TGTGCCAGCAGTTACAGTCAGGGCACCTCCTATGGCTACACCTTC. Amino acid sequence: CASSYSQGTSYGYTF.

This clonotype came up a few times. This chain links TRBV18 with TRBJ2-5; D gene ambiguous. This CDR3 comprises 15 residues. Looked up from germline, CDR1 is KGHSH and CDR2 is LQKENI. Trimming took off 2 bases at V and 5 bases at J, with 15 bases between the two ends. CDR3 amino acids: CASSPGPTYGETQYF. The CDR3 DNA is TGTGCCAGCTCACCAGGCCCGACTTACGGGGAGACCCAGTACTTC.

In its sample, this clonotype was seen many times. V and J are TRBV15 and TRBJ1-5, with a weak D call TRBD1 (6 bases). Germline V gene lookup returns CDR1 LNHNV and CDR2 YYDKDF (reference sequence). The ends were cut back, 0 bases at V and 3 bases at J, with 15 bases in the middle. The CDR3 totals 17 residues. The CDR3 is CATSRDGGRRTNQPQHF. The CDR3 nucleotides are TGTGCCACCAGCAGAGATGGGGGCAGGCGGACCAATCAGCCCCAGCATTTT.

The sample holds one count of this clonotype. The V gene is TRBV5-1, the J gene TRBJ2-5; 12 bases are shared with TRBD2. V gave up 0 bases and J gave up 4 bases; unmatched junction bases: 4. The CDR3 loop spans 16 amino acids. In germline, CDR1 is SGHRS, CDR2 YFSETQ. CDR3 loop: CASSLVLAGGPETQYF. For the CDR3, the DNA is TGCGCCAGCAGCTTGGTACTAGCGGGAGGCCCAGAGACCCAGTACTTC.

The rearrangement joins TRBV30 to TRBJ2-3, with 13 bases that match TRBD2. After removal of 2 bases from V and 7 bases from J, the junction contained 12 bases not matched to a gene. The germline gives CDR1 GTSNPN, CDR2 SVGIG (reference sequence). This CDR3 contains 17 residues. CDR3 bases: TGTGCCTGGAGTCTTGCCAGGACTAGCGGGAGTGGTTATACGCAGTATTTT. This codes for CAWSLARTSGSGYTQYF.

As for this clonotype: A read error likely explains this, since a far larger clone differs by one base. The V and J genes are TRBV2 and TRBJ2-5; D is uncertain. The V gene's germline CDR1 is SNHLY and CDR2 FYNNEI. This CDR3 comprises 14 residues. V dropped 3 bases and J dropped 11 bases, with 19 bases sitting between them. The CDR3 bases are TGTGCCAGCAGTGAGAGTCGTGCTTACAATGAGCAGTACTTC. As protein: CASSESRAYNEQYF.

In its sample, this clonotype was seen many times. CDR3 protein: CSAVTESYEQYF. CDR3 sequence (DNA): TGCAGTGCTGTGACGGAGTCCTACGAGCAGTACTTC. V is TRBV20-1 and J is TRBJ2-7, with D unresolved. V was shortened by 5 bases and J by 1 base, with 9 bases between the two germline ends. This CDR3 has 12 residues. The germline V gene has CDR1 DFQATT and CDR2 SNEGSKA (reference sequence).

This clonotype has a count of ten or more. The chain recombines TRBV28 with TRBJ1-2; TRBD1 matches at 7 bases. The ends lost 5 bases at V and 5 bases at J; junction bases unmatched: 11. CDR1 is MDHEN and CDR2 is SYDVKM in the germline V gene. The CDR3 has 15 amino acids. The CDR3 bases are TGTGCCAGCAGTACAAGGGGGCGGAATGATTATGGCTACACCTTC. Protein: CASSTRGRNDYGYTF.

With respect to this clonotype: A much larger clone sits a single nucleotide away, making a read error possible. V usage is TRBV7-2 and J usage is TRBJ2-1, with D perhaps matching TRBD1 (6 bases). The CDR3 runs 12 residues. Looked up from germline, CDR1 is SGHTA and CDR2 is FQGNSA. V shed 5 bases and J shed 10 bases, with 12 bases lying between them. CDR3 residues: CASSIQGHEQFF. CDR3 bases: TGTGCCAGCAGCATACAGGGCCACGAGCAGTTCTTC.

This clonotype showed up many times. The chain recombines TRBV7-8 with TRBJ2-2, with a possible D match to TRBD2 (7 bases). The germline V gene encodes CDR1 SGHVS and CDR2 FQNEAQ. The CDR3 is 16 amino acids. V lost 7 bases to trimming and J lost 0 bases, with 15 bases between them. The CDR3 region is CASTSRGGANTGELFF. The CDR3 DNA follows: TGTGCCAGCACCTCACGAGGGGGGGCGAACACCGGGGAGCTGTTTTTT.

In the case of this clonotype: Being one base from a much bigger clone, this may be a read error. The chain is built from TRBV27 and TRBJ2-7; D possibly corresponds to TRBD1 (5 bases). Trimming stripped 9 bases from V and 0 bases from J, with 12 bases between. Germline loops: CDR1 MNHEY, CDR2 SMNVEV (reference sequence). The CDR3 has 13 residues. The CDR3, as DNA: TGTGCCAGGGACAAGATACCCTCCTACGAGCAGTACTTC. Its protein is CARDKIPSYEQYF.

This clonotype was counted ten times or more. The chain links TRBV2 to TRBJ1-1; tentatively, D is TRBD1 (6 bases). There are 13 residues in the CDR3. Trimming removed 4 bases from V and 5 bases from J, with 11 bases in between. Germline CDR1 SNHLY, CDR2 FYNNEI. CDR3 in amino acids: CASSVGAGTEAFF. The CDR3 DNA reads TGTGCCAGCAGTGTGGGGGCTGGGACTGAAGCTTTCTTT.

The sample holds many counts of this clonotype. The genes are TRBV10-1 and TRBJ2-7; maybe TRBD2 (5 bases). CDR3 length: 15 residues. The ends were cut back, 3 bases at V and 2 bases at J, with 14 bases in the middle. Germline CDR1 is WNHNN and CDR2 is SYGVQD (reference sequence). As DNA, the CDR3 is TGCGCCAGCAGTGATTTTTTGAGGGCCCCCTACGAGCAGTACTTC. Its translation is CASSDFLRAPYEQYF.

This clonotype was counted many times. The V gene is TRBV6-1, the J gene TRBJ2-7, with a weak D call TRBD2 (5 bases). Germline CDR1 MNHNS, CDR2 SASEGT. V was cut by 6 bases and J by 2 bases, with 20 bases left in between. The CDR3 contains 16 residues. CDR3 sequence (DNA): TGTGCCAGCAGCCTCCGAGCCGGGGTAGGGACCTACGAGCAGTACTTC. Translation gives CASSLRAGVGTYEQYF.

For the CDR3, the DNA is TGTGCCAGCAGCCAAGTTTACCGCACCTCTAGCGGGGTACCATCCTACGAGCAGTACTTC. Protein: CASSQVYRTSSGVPSYEQYF. V gene TRBV3-1 combines with J gene TRBJ2-7; the match to TRBD2 covers 9 bases. The CDR3 spans 20 residues. J was trimmed by 1 base and V by 1 base; bases with no gene match: 17. CDR1 is LGHDT and CDR2 is YNNKEL in the germline V gene (reference sequence).